These 30 T cell receptor beta chains were sequenced from one sample in a study of early T cells in non-severe SARS-CoV-2 infection. MiXCR was run by TCRdb on the 5' RACE reads, yielding one entry per CDR3 protein. The table has about 70,000 distinct CDR3 sequences, around 15% seen once. The source material was whole blood, sampled at baseline. These receptors were obtained from an adult who was a healthcare worker with PCR-confirmed SARS-CoV-2 infection or an uninfected control (not recorded which).

This clonotype came up many times. This chain uses TRBV7-8 with TRBJ2-1, with 7 bases lining up with TRBD1. In germline, CDR1 is SGHVS, CDR2 FQNEAQ. There are 14 residues in the CDR3. The trim removed 5 bases at V and 9 bases at J, leaving 10 bases unmatched. The DNA of the CDR3 is TGTGCCAGCAGCCCCTACAGGGGACCGGGTGAGCAGTTCTTC. This sequence encodes CASSPYRGPGEQFF.

This clonotype was seen a few times. The V call is TRBV6-2 or TRBV6-3, the J call TRBJ1-5; weak D call: TRBD1 (5 bases). CDR3 length: 15 residues. Trimming took 7 bases from V and 2 from J, leaving 15 bases between them. The germline CDR1 and CDR2 sequences are MNHEY and SVGEGT. The CDR3: CASNLSGRGNQPQHF. The DNA of the CDR3 is TGTGCCAGCAACTTATCCGGCAGGGGCAATCAGCCCCAGCATTTT.

There are a few counts of this clonotype. The CDR3: CASSLGHINQPQHF. CDR3 DNA: TGTGCCAGCAGCCTGGGACACATCAATCAGCCCCAGCATTTT. The rearrangement joins TRBV7-8 to TRBJ1-5, with D tentatively TRBD1 (6 bases). CDR3 length equals 14 residues. Between the trimmed V and J ends, which lost 5 bases and 3 bases, there was a span of 11 bases. CDR1 and CDR2 from the germline V gene are SGHVS and FQNEAQ. Supplemented by reference TRBV7-8 and TRBJ1-5, the full variable domain reads GAGVSQSPRYKVAKRGQDVALRCDPISGHVSLFWYQQALGQGPEFLTYFQNEAQLDKSGLPSDRFFAERPEGSVSTLKIQRTQQEDSAVYLCASSLGHINQPQHFGDGTRLSIL.

In this sample, this clonotype turned up a few times. The chain is built from TRBV10-1 and TRBJ2-7; TRBD1 or TRBD2 may be the D gene (5 bases each). This CDR3 has 17 residues. From germline, CDR1 is WNHNN and CDR2 SYGVQD (reference sequence). V was cut by 2 bases and J by 2 bases, with 19 bases left in between. CDR3 nucleotide sequence: TGCGCCAGCAGTGAGGCTACCGAGGGACCGGGCCCCTACGAGCAGTACTTC. Residues: CASSEATEGPGPYEQYF.

This clonotype was seen more than once but under ten times. This chain joins TRBV7-8 and TRBJ2-5; 9 nucleotides match TRBD1. Trimming took 1 base from V and 1 from J; bases not matched to a gene: 1. Looked up from germline, CDR1 is SGHVS and CDR2 is FQNEAQ. This CDR3 spans 15 amino acids. In DNA form, the CDR3 reads TGTGCCAGCAGCTTAGGGACAGGGGTCCAAGAGACCCAGTACTTC. It codes for CASSLGTGVQETQYF. Based on the CDR3 plus reference TRBV7-8 and TRBJ2-5, the full variable domain is GAGVSQSPRYKVAKRGQDVALRCDPISGHVSLFWYQQALGQGPEFLTYFQNEAQLDKSGLPSDRFFAERPEGSVSTLKIQRTQQEDSAVYLCASSLGTGVQETQYFGPGTRLLVL.

The genes are TRBV25-1 and TRBJ2-5; weak D call: TRBD1 (6 bases). Per germline, CDR1 MGHDK and CDR2 SYGVNS. V gave up 7 bases and J gave up 5 bases, with 23 bases separating them. The CDR3 runs 16 residues. The CDR3 DNA reads as TGTGCCAGCACCCCAAGGGGGTGGCGGTCGATCGAGACCCAGTACTTC. Protein sequence: CASTPRGWRSIETQYF.

The chain uses TRBV30 and TRBJ2-1; D is possibly TRBD2 (6 bases). Germline CDR1 is GTSNPN and CDR2 is SVGIG (reference sequence). The V gene lost 1 base and the J gene lost 9 bases, with 13 bases spanning the gap. The CDR3 loop spans 13 amino acids. The CDR3 is CAWSGLDMLEQFF. The CDR3 nucleotides read TGTGCCTGGAGTGGACTAGATATGCTTGAGCAGTTCTTC.

The V and J genes are TRBV29-1 and TRBJ2-5; 8 bases match TRBD2. This CDR3 is 13 amino acids long. Germline CDR1 is SQVTM and CDR2 is ANQGSEA. CDR3 sequence: CSVKPGLVETQYF. In nucleotides, the CDR3 is TGCAGTGTAAAACCGGGACTAGTAGAGACCCAGTACTTC.

The chain uses TRBV20-1 and TRBJ1-1; 8 bases align to TRBD1. Germline V lookup: CDR1 DFQATT, CDR2 SNEGSKA (reference sequence). The J segment lost 3 bases and the V segment lost 6 bases, leaving 9 bases of the junction unmatched. This CDR3 spans 14 amino acids. The CDR3 DNA is TGCAGTGCCCGCCGGGACAGGTTAGACACTGAAGCTTTCTTT. This translates into CSARRDRLDTEAFF.

Many counts were recorded for this clonotype. This chain links TRBV12-3 or TRBV12-4 with TRBJ2-2, with 7 bases identical to TRBD1. The CDR3 has 13 residues. Losses at the gene ends were 5 bases for V and 7 bases for J; bases not matched to a gene: 4. The CDR3 is CASSLRQGGELFF. CDR3 coding DNA: TGTGCCAGCAGTCTCCGACAGGGCGGGGAGCTGTTTTTT.

V gene TRBV28 combines with J gene TRBJ2-7; D is unclear. The CDR3 is made up of 14 amino acids. Trimming removed 6 bases at V and 0 bases at J, with 12 bases between. Germline-derived CDR1 and CDR2 are MDHEN and SYDVKM. The chain's CDR3 is CASSSPGLSYEQYF. CDR3 in DNA: TGTGCCAGCAGCTCCCCGGGCCTCTCCTACGAGCAGTACTTC.

This clonotype was seen a single time. The chain couples TRBV19 to TRBJ1-1; unclear D gene. V lost 5 bases to trimming and J lost 2 bases, with 21 bases between them. In germline, CDR1 is LNHDA, CDR2 SQIVND (reference sequence). This CDR3 has 17 amino acids. This CDR3 reads CASSPWSARWVNTEAFF. The CDR3 nucleotides read TGTGCCAGTAGTCCCTGGAGTGCACGGTGGGTAAACACTGAAGCTTTCTTT. The full variable domain, rest sourced from reference TRBV19 and TRBJ1-1, is DGGITQSPKYLFRKEGQNVTLSCEQNLNHDAMYWYRQDPGQGLRLIYYSQIVNDFQKGDIAEGYSVSREKKESFPLTVTSAQKNPTAFYLCASSPWSARWVNTEAFFGQGTRLTVV.

This clonotype showed up just a few times. J is TRBJ2-2 and V is TRBV12-3 or TRBV12-4; 7 positions match TRBD1. V gave up 2 bases and J gave up 6 bases; unmatched junction bases: 3. CDR3 length: 14 amino acids. The CDR3 DNA follows: TGTGCCAGCAGTTTAACAGGGGTTTCCGGGGAGCTGTTTTTT. This gives the protein CASSLTGVSGELFF.

There are many counts of this clonotype. The chain has TRBV7-6 and TRBJ2-3; 9 bases are shared with TRBD2. Germline lookup yields CDR1 SGHVS and CDR2 FNYEAQ. The CDR3 is 15 amino acids. With 0 bases clipped from V and 7 bases from J, the junction kept 5 bases outside the gene matches. CDR3 residues: CASSLALAGPNTQYF. The CDR3, as DNA: TGTGCCAGCAGCTTAGCGCTAGCGGGACCGAATACGCAGTATTTT. Variable domain in full (rest from reference TRBV7-6 and TRBJ2-3): GAGVSQSPRYKVTKRGQDVALRCDPISGHVSLYWYRQALGQGPEFLTYFNYEAQQDKSGLPNDRFSAERPEGSISTLTIQRTEQRDSAMYRCASSLALAGPNTQYFGPGTRLTVL.

This clonotype was seen more than once but under ten times. The rearrangement links TRBV12-3 or TRBV12-4 to TRBJ1-1, with 9 bases fitting TRBD1. V lost 8 bases, J lost 6 bases, and 7 bases stayed unmatched. There are 13 residues in the CDR3. CDR3 sequence: CASFSGQGSEAFF. The CDR3 DNA reads TGTGCCAGCTTTTCGGGACAGGGCTCTGAAGCTTTCTTT.

This sequence joins TRBV20-1 and TRBJ2-3; D perhaps matches TRBD2 (6 bases). The CDR3 sequence is 12 residues long. Between the trimmed V and J ends, which lost 5 bases and 11 bases, there was a span of 17 bases. Germline CDR1 DFQATT, CDR2 SNEGSKA (reference sequence). This CDR3 reads CSAPALGDWQYF. The DNA of the CDR3 is TGCAGTGCTCCCGCCCTTGGGGACTGGCAGTATTTT.

The sample holds a few counts of this clonotype. This sequence joins TRBV10-3 and TRBJ2-5; D may be TRBD2 (6 bases). V was clipped by 2 bases and J by 5 bases, with 18 bases between them. Germline V gene sequence: CDR1 ENHRY, CDR2 SYGVKD. CDR3 length: 16 amino acids. The CDR3 sequence is CAISERLASRDETQYF. The CDR3 nucleotides are TGTGCCATCAGTGAGAGGCTAGCGTCGCGAGACGAGACCCAGTACTTC.

This clonotype was seen a single time. The chain has TRBV20-1 and TRBJ2-1; 13 nucleotides agree with TRBD2. This CDR3 spans 14 amino acids. With 6 bases clipped from V and 8 bases from J, the junction kept 7 bases outside the gene matches. Germline CDR1 is DFQATT and CDR2 is SNEGSKA (reference sequence). CDR3 in amino acids: CSASKLAGGHEQFF. DNA of the CDR3: TGCAGTGCCTCAAAACTAGCGGGAGGGCATGAGCAGTTCTTC.

The chain employs TRBV7-2 and TRBJ2-1, with a weak D call TRBD2 (6 bases). Germline assignment: CDR1 SGHTA and CDR2 FQGNSA. The CDR3 runs 15 residues. Trimming cost V 3 bases and J 9 bases, with 18 bases left between them. The CDR3 nucleotides are TGTGCCAGCAGCTTGAAAACGGGAGAGGTCGGTGAGCAGTTCTTC. Its protein product is CASSLKTGEVGEQFF.

This clonotype was seen repeatedly, ten times or more. The chain uses TRBV30 and TRBJ2-1; 8 bases map to TRBD2. This CDR3 has 15 residues. V lost 4 bases, J lost 6 bases, and 11 bases stayed unmatched. Germline V gives CDR1 GTSNPN, CDR2 SVGIG (reference sequence). The CDR3 is CAWTSGLLPTNEQFF. CDR3 DNA: TGTGCCTGGACTAGCGGGCTGCTCCCGACCAATGAGCAGTTCTTC.

This chain connects TRBV30 to TRBJ2-7; D possibly matches TRBD1 or TRBD2 (6 bases each). With 4 bases removed from V and 3 bases from J, the gap between germline ends came to 16 bases. The CDR3 extends over 14 amino acids. The germline V gene has CDR1 GTSNPN and CDR2 SVGIG (reference sequence). CDR3 in DNA: TGTGCCTGGACTGGGGGGCGGTCCCGCTACGAGCAGTACTTC. Protein: CAWTGGRSRYEQYF.

The chain links TRBV3-1 to TRBJ2-1; unclear D gene. V lost 7 bases, J lost 5 bases, and 9 bases lay in between. Germline loops: CDR1 LGHDT, CDR2 YNNKEL (reference sequence). The length of the CDR3 is 12 residues. In DNA form, the CDR3 reads TGTGCCAGCAACCCGACCGACAATGAGCAGTTCTTC. This encodes CASNPTDNEQFF.

The gene calls are TRBV2 and TRBJ1-1; D remains ambiguous. V shed 10 bases and J shed 5 bases, with 14 bases lying between them. Germline CDR1 is SNHLY and CDR2 is FYNNEI. The CDR3 sequence is 12 residues long. As DNA, the CDR3 is TGTGCCAATTCTCGCCAGGAGACTGAAGCTTTCTTT. Its protein is CANSRQETEAFF.

Only a few counts were recorded for this clonotype. V is TRBV28 and J is TRBJ1-1; D gene unclear. The CDR3 is 15 residues long. V shed 3 bases and J shed 8 bases, with 19 bases lying between them. Germline V gene sequence: CDR1 MDHEN, CDR2 SYDVKM. CDR3 sequence: CASSLIDTSGEEAFF. The CDR3 DNA follows: TGTGCCAGCAGTTTGATCGATACTTCGGGTGAAGAAGCTTTCTTT.

Only a few counts were recorded for this clonotype. The V gene is TRBV15, the J gene TRBJ2-1, with D perhaps TRBD2 (5 bases). Trimming took off 2 bases at V and 0 bases at J, with 14 bases between the two ends. The length of the CDR3 is 17 residues. Per germline, CDR1 LNHNV and CDR2 YYDKDF (reference sequence). CDR3 in amino acids: CATSRTGRVSSYNEQFF. The CDR3 nucleotides read TGTGCCACCAGCAGAACTGGGAGAGTCAGCTCCTACAATGAGCAGTTCTTC.

The CDR3 nucleotides are TGTGCCAGCCGAGCGGGAACTGAGCAGTTCTTC. This gives the protein CASRAGTEQFF. The gene calls are TRBV3-1 and TRBJ2-1, with 7 bases matching TRBD2. Germline CDR1 reads LGHDT; CDR2 reads YNNKEL (reference sequence). The CDR3 consists of 11 residues. V dropped 8 bases and J dropped 9; count of bases not matched to a gene: 4.

J is TRBJ2-7 and V is TRBV5-5, with D maybe TRBD1 (5 bases). The V and J ends lost 0 bases and 3 bases respectively, with 13 bases between them. The CDR3 runs to 15 residues. Per germline, CDR1 SGHKS and CDR2 YYEKEE (reference sequence). CDR3 loop: CASSLGVQAVYEQYF. CDR3 nucleotides: TGTGCCAGCAGCTTGGGTGTACAGGCAGTCTACGAGCAGTACTTC.

This clonotype was recorded many times. This chain joins TRBV7-2 and TRBJ2-1; D is uncertain. This CDR3 is built from 13 residues. Trimming removed 5 bases from V and 6 bases from J, with 11 bases in between. Germline V CDR1 and CDR2: SGHTA, FQGNSA. The CDR3 here is CASSAVRSNEQFF. In DNA form, the CDR3 reads TGTGCCAGCAGCGCCGTACGGTCCAATGAGCAGTTCTTC. Full variable domain (remainder filled in from reference TRBV7-2 and TRBJ2-1): GAGVSQSPSNKVTEKGKDVELRCDPISGHTALYWYRQSLGQGLEFLIYFQGNSAPDKSGLPSDRFSAERTGGSVSTLTIQRTQQEDSAVYLCASSAVRSNEQFFGPGTRLTVL.

In this sample, this clonotype turned up a few times. The J gene is TRBJ2-7, the V gene TRBV20-1, with a possible D match to TRBD1 (6 bases). Germline CDR1 DFQATT, CDR2 SNEGSKA (reference sequence). Trimming cost V 7 bases and J 7 bases, with 11 bases left between them. The CDR3 is 10 residues long. CDR3 protein: CSVDTGEQYF. The DNA of the CDR3 is TGCAGTGTAGATACAGGGGAGCAGTACTTC.

V usage is TRBV12-3 or TRBV12-4 and J usage is TRBJ2-1; D may be TRBD2 (6 bases). V was cut by 7 bases and J by 5 bases, with 15 bases left in between. The length of the CDR3 is 14 residues. DNA of the CDR3: TGTGCCAGCACCTTCTCGCGGGGTAACAATGAGCAGTTCTTC. As protein: CASTFSRGNNEQFF.